The T cell receptor (beta chain) under discussion was sequenced for a study of blood T cell repertoires in COVID-19. The data were produced by immunoSEQ multiplex PCR, yet TCRdb's version contains in-frame clones alone and is incomplete. Of over 300,000 clones listed, roughly 90% are singletons. The CDR3 has 14 amino acids. V lost 4 bases and J lost 7; bases outside the gene matches: 8. The germline V gene has CDR1 SGHTA and CDR2 FQGNSA. The chain carries TRBV7-2 and TRBJ1-2, with 8 bases identical to TRBD1. Sequences were obtained from peripheral blood. The TCR originated in a middle-aged man with acute or convalescent COVID-19. This chain's CDR3 is CASSYLTGAGGYTF. The CDR3 nucleotides read TGTGCCAGCAGCTATTTGACAGGGGCGGGTGGCTACACCTTC.